A single sample is the source of the 6 T cell receptor beta chains below, sequenced in a study of shared clonotypes between healthy human individuals. Libraries were prepared by immunoSEQ multiplex PCR; TCRdb keeps only in-frame clonotypes and omits some of them. The repertoire holds 2,500,000 or so clones, under 95% seen once, with 0.36% in the top ten. The material sequenced was naive CD4+ T cells from PBMCs. Specified subset: CD45RA+ positively selected. The receptors originated from a man younger than 35 in good health. Some clones in this sample may be carry-over from other donors' samples.

Here the CDR3 reads CASSSRADSYNEQFF. In nucleotides, the CDR3 is TGTGCCAGCAGCTCTCGGGCGGACTCCTACAATGAGCAGTTCTTC. J is TRBJ2-1 and V is TRBV28, with D unresolved. CDR1 is MDHEN, CDR2 SYDVKM, per germline. This CDR3 spans 15 amino acids. Trimming took off 6 bases at V and 0 bases at J, with 12 bases between the two ends. Full variable domain (outside the CDR3, taken from reference TRBV28 and TRBJ2-1): DVKVTQSSRYLVKRTGEKVFLECVQDMDHENMFWYRQDPGLGLRLIYFSYDVKMKEKGDIPEGYSVSREKKERFSLILESASTNQTSMYLCASSSRADSYNEQFFGPGTRLTVL.

V and J are TRBV5-1 and TRBJ2-7; tentative D call: TRBD2 (5 bases). Trimming pared 3 bases from V and 6 bases from J, leaving 13 bases between. This CDR3 has 13 residues. CDR1 is SGHRS and CDR2 is YFSETQ in the germline V gene. The CDR3 bases are TGCGCCAGCAGCTATCGAGGAGGAAGCGAGCAGTACTTC. This sequence encodes CASSYRGGSEQYF.

The rearrangement links TRBV5-1 to TRBJ1-2; D gene unclear. The CDR3 runs to 15 residues. V lost 6 bases and J 1 base, leaving 16 bases between the germline ends. The germline CDR1 and CDR2 sequences are SGHRS and YFSETQ. The DNA of the CDR3 is TGCGCCAGCACCATAGCACCCTTCGATAACTATGGCTACACCTTC. Translated, it gives CASTIAPFDNYGYTF.

J is TRBJ2-1 and V is TRBV28; TRBD2 matches at 14 bases. The V gene end was trimmed by 3 bases and the J gene end by 9 bases; junction bases not matched to a gene: 7. The CDR3 consists of 16 residues. Germline loops: CDR1 MDHEN, CDR2 SYDVKM. The DNA for the CDR3 is TGTGCCAGCAGTTTGCCCGGGACTAGCGGGAGACGTGAGCAGTTCTTC. Protein sequence: CASSLPGTSGRREQFF.

The rearrangement links TRBV7-6 to TRBJ2-2; 9 bases are shared with TRBD2. The germline CDR1 and CDR2 sequences are SGHVS and FNYEAQ. The CDR3 is 15 residues long. Trimming at V came to 2 bases and at J to 5 bases, leaving 3 bases not matched to a gene. The CDR3 protein is CASSLSTSGTGELFF. The CDR3 bases are TGTGCCAGCAGCTTAAGTACTAGCGGGACCGGGGAGCTGTTTTTT.

The CDR3 sequence: CASSSLSGLTYEQYF. DNA of the CDR3: TGTGCCAGCAGCTCCTTATCGGGACTTACCTACGAGCAGTACTTC. This chain uses TRBV7-2 with TRBJ2-7; the D gene is possibly TRBD2 (6 bases). Germline assignment: CDR1 SGHTA and CDR2 FQGNSA. The CDR3 extends over 15 amino acids. Trimming removed 4 bases at V and 2 bases at J, with 15 bases between.